The 17 T cell receptor beta chains below all came from one sample that was sequenced in a study of T cells in localized non-small cell lung cancer. The method was immunoSEQ multiplex PCR; TCRdb's version includes in-frame clones alone and lacks a portion of them. This table holds some 50,000 clones, 81% found once. Sample: peripheral blood mononuclear cells, taken before any cancer treatment. The receptors derive from a man aged 35-75 years with stage III lung adenocarcinoma.

The CDR3 spells CASSPSAGGRDQPQHF. The DNA of the CDR3 is TGTGCCAGCTCACCGTCCGCGGGGGGTAGGGATCAGCCCCAGCATTTT. The genes are TRBV18 and TRBJ1-5, with D possibly matching TRBD1 (5 bases). V lost 3 bases, J lost 5 bases, and 17 bases lay in between. CDR3 length: 16 residues. Germline CDR1 is KGHSH and CDR2 is LQKENI.

V and J are TRBV11-2 and TRBJ2-2; D is possibly TRBD2 (5 bases). V was clipped by 3 bases and J by 7 bases, with 6 bases between them. The germline CDR1 and CDR2 sequences are SGHAT and FQNNGV. The CDR3 runs to 12 residues. The CDR3 bases are TGTGCCAGCAGCTTGGAGGTCGGGGAGCTGTTTTTT. It is translated as CASSLEVGELFF.

This clone was found once. The chain uses TRBV7-7 and TRBJ2-5, with D possibly matching TRBD2 (6 bases). V was pared by 5 bases and J by 4 bases, with 23 bases between. The CDR3 is 17 amino acids. In germline, CDR1 is SSHAT, CDR2 FNYEAQ (reference sequence). CDR3 nucleotides: TGTGCCAGCAGCGCCGTCGCGACAAGACCGGGGGTAGAGACCCAGTACTTC. This encodes CASSAVATRPGVETQYF.

This chain joins TRBV6-6 and TRBJ1-5; 7 bases match TRBD1. Germline V CDR1 and CDR2: MNHNY, SVGAGI (reference sequence). Losses at the gene ends were 4 bases for V and 7 bases for J; bases not matched to a gene: 13. This CDR3 comprises 16 residues. The CDR3 nucleotides are TGTGCCAGCAGTTCCAACCCCGGACCGGACAGGCAGCCCCAGCATTTT. It translates to CASSSNPGPDRQPQHF.

The genes are TRBV5-6 and TRBJ2-1; 7 positions agree with TRBD1. Germline lookup yields CDR1 SGHDT and CDR2 YYEEEE. The J segment lost 3 bases and the V segment lost 0 bases, leaving 3 bases of the junction unmatched. The CDR3 covers 15 residues. The CDR3 region is CASSLEGADYNEQFF. Written as DNA, the CDR3 is TGTGCCAGCAGCTTGGAGGGGGCGGACTACAATGAGCAGTTCTTC. Using reference TRBV5-6 and TRBJ2-1 for the parts outside the CDR3, the full variable domain is DAGVTQSPTHLIKTRGQQVTLRCSPKSGHDTVSWYQQALGQGPQFIFQYYEEEERQRGNFPDRFSGHQFPNYSSELNVNALLLGDSALYLCASSLEGADYNEQFFGPGTRLTVL.

The rearrangement links TRBV6-6 to TRBJ2-2; D call uncertain. V lost 6 bases to trimming and J lost 5 bases, with 10 bases between them. Germline V CDR1 and CDR2: MNHNY, SVGAGI (reference sequence). The CDR3 is 13 residues long. CDR3 in amino acids: CASSQSSTGELFF. The DNA for the CDR3 is TGTGCCAGCAGCCAGTCCTCGACCGGGGAGCTGTTTTTT.

The rearrangement joins TRBV2 to TRBJ2-4, with 9 bases that match TRBD1. Losses at the gene ends were 5 bases for V and 1 base for J; bases not matched to a gene: 21. The CDR3 covers 21 residues. Germline lookup yields CDR1 SNHLY and CDR2 FYNNEI. CDR3 sequence: CASSPLERTGEFRGAKNIQYF. The CDR3 DNA reads as TGTGCCAGCAGTCCCCTCGAGAGGACAGGGGAATTTAGGGGGGCCAAAAACATTCAGTACTTC.

This chain uses TRBV6-5 with TRBJ2-1; tentatively, D is TRBD1 (5 bases). The CDR3 consists of 15 residues. The germline V gene encodes CDR1 MNHEY and CDR2 SVGAGI. The V end was cut by 5 bases, the J end by 5 bases, with 16 bases between. CDR3 nucleotides: TGTGCCAGCAGTAGTAGGTGGGGCAGGGACAATGAGCAGTTCTTC. It is translated as CASSSRWGRDNEQFF.

The chain's CDR3 is CASSVTGGSGQPQHF. The CDR3 DNA reads as TGTGCCAGCAGCGTGACAGGGGGCTCAGGGCAGCCCCAGCATTTT. This sequence joins TRBV9 and TRBJ1-5, with 10 bases aligning to TRBD1. The germline CDR1 and CDR2 sequences are SGDLS and YYNGEE. J gave up 7 bases and V 2 bases, and 6 bases lay outside the gene matches. CDR3 size: 15 residues.

This sequence joins TRBV7-8 and TRBJ2-3, with D perhaps assigned TRBD1 or TRBD2 (5 bases each). Trimming shortened V by 3 bases and J by 6 bases, and 10 bases separated the two germline ends. The CDR3 length is 13 residues. The germline V gene has CDR1 SGHVS and CDR2 FQNEAQ. The CDR3 nucleotides are TGTGCCAGCAGCTTGGGACGGGACGATACGCAGTATTTT. This encodes CASSLGRDDTQYF.

The chain has TRBV6-5 and TRBJ2-7, with 10 positions matching TRBD2. The CDR3 is 15 residues long. Germline CDR1 reads MNHEY; CDR2 reads SVGAGI. Losses at the gene ends were 7 bases for V and 2 bases for J; bases not matched to a gene: 8. The CDR3 nucleotides read TGTGCCAGCAAACCGGGACTAGCGTCTCCCTACGAGCAGTACTTC. It specifies CASKPGLASPYEQYF.

J is TRBJ2-7 and V is TRBV11-2, with D tentatively TRBD1 or TRBD2 (6 bases each). V was cut by 2 bases and J by 2 bases, with 16 bases left in between. The CDR3 sequence is 16 residues long. The germline gives CDR1 SGHAT, CDR2 FQNNGV. Written as DNA, the CDR3 is TGTGCCAGCAGCTTATATACAGGGACTCTGACCTACGAGCAGTACTTC. This gives the protein CASSLYTGTLTYEQYF.

The genes are TRBV27 and TRBJ2-5; weak D call: TRBD2 (6 bases). Germline assignment: CDR1 MNHEY and CDR2 SMNVEV (reference sequence). Trimming removed 10 bases at V and 7 bases at J, with 16 bases between. This CDR3 region has 12 residues. This chain's CDR3 is CATTGEVGTQYF. In DNA, the CDR3 is TGTGCCACCACGGGGGAAGTCGGGACCCAGTACTTC.

The chain joins TRBV30 to TRBJ2-3; possible D gene TRBD2, 6 bases. V was clipped by 4 bases and J by 5 bases, with 19 bases between them. The germline V gene has CDR1 GTSNPN and CDR2 SVGIG (reference sequence). The CDR3 runs to 15 residues. The CDR3 here is CAWMHGGVGEDTQYF. As DNA, the CDR3 is TGTGCCTGGATGCATGGAGGGGTTGGGGAAGATACGCAGTATTTT.

This clone was seen a handful of times. This chain joins TRBV27 and TRBJ1-1; maybe TRBD1 (5 bases). The ends were cut back, 6 bases at V and 1 base at J, with 12 bases in the middle. The CDR3 extends over 14 amino acids. Germline assignment: CDR1 MNHEY and CDR2 SMNVEV (reference sequence). The CDR3 is CASSLTGWNTEAFF. CDR3 sequence (DNA): TGTGCCAGCAGCTTAACAGGATGGAACACTGAAGCTTTCTTT.

CDR3 in amino acids: CASSSGGLPGYTF. The CDR3 DNA reads as TGTGCCAGCAGCTCTGGAGGGCTGCCTGGCTACACCTTC. The chain has TRBV9 and TRBJ1-2; D is undetermined. The ends were cut back, 4 bases at V and 7 bases at J, with 14 bases in the middle. Germline CDR1 reads SGDLS; CDR2 reads YYNGEE. There are 13 residues in the CDR3.

In its sample, this clone was seen once. This chain links TRBV5-4 with TRBJ2-6; 8 bases align to TRBD1. CDR1 SGHNT and CDR2 YYREEE come from the germline V gene (reference sequence). Unmatched junction bases numbered 7, after V lost 2 bases and J lost 0 bases. The CDR3 covers 18 residues. The CDR3 coding sequence is TGTGCCAGCAGCTTCCGGGACAGGCCTTACTCTGGGGCCAACGTCCTGACTTTC. Amino acid sequence: CASSFRDRPYSGANVLTF.